This entry concerns a single T cell receptor (beta chain). This sample is part of a study of blood T cell repertoires in COVID-19. Study summary: The study drew acute and convalescent COVID-19 samples from the United States, Italy and Spain. T cells, B-cell-depleted T cells, or PBMCs provided the cDNA or gDNA that served as material.

In the original workflow: Cell counts per sample came from amplifying reference gene primers. Assay: immunoSEQ multiplex PCR; the TCRdb copy retains only in-frame clones and omits some. V and J calls and clone size follow that table, whereas D and trimming were derived from the DNA. The data show 250,000 or so clones, roughly 82% seen once. This CDR3 spans 16 amino acids. The V gene lost 1 base and the J gene lost 5 bases, with 15 bases spanning the gap. Germline V gene sequence: CDR1 SNHLY, CDR2 FYNNEI. Sequences were obtained from peripheral blood. The receptor comes from a middle-aged man who had recovered from COVID-19. The chain employs TRBV2 and TRBJ2-1, with D tentatively TRBD1 (5 bases). The CDR3 region is CASSEVFGQGDNEQFF. CDR3 DNA: TGTGCCAGCAGTGAAGTTTTTGGGCAGGGTGACAATGAGCAGTTCTTC.